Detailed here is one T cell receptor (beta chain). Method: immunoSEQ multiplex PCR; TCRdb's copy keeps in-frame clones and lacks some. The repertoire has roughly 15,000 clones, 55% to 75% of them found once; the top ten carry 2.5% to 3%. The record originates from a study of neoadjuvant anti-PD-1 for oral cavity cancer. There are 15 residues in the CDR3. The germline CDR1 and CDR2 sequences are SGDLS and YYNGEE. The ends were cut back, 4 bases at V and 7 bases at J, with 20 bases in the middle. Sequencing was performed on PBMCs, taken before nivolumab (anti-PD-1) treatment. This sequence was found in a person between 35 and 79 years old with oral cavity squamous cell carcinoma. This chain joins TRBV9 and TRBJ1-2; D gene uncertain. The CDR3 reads CASSPRSGGLGGYTF. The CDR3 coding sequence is TGTGCCAGCAGCCCTCGCTCCGGAGGACTAGGTGGCTACACCTTC.